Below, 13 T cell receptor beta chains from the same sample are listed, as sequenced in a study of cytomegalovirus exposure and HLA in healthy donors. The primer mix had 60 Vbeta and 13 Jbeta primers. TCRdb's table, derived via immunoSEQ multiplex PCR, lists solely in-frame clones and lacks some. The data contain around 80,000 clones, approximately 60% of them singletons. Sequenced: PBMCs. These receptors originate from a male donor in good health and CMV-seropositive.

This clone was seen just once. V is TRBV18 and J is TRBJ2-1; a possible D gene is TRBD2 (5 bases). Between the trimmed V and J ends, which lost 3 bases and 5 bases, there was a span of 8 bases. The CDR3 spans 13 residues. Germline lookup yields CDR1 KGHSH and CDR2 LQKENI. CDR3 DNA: TGTGCCAGCTCACCGGTCGGGGACAATGAGCAGTTCTTC. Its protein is CASSPVGDNEQFF.

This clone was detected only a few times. CDR3 sequence: CASSEAGGTMGSIAKNIQYF. The CDR3 DNA reads TGTGCCAGCAGTGAAGCGGGGGGGACGATGGGATCCATAGCCAAAAACATTCAGTACTTC. This chain joins TRBV6-1 and TRBJ2-4, with 7 positions matching TRBD2. The junction had 14 bases not matched to a gene; V was cut back by 0 bases and J by 0 bases. Germline CDR1 and CDR2: MNHNS and SASEGT. The CDR3 contains 20 residues.

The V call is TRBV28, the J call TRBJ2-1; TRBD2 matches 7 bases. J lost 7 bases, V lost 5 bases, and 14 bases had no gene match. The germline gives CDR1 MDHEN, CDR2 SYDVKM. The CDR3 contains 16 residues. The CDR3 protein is CASSDRGGGGRNEQFF. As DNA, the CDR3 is TGTGCCAGCAGTGATCGCGGCGGCGGGGGACGGAATGAGCAGTTCTTC.

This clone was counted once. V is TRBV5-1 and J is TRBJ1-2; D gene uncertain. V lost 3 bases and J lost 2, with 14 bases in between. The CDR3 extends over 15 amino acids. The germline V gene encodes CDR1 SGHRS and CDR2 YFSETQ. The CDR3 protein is CASSSSGLTNYGYTF. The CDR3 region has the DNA TGCGCCAGCAGCTCGTCAGGTCTAACCAACTATGGCTACACCTTC. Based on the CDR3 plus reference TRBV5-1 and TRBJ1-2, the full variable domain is KAGVTQTPRYLIKTRGQQVTLSCSPISGHRSVSWYQQTPGQGLQFLFEYFSETQRNKGNFPGRFSGRQFSNSRSEMNVSTLELGDSALYLCASSSSGLTNYGYTFGSGTRLTVV.

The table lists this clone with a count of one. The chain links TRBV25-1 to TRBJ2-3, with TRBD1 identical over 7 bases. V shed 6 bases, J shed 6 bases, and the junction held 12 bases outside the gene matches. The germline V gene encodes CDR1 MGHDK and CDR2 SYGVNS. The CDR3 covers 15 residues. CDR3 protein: CASREQGIQLDTQYF. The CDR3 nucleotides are TGTGCCAGCAGGGAACAGGGGATTCAGCTTGATACGCAGTATTTT.

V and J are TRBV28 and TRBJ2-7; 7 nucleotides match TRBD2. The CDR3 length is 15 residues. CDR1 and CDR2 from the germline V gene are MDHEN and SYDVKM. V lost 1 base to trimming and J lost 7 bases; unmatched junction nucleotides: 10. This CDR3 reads CASSLYGRELGEQYF. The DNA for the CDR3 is TGTGCCAGCAGTTTATATGGGCGGGAGCTCGGGGAGCAGTACTTC. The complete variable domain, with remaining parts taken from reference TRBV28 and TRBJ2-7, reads DVKVTQSSRYLVKRTGEKVFLECVQDMDHENMFWYRQDPGLGLRLIYFSYDVKMKEKGDIPEGYSVSREKKERFSLILESASTNQTSMYLCASSLYGRELGEQYFGPGTRLTVT.

CDR3 bases: TGTGCCAGCAGTTCCGCCCGGACAGGTGGCTACGAGCAGTACTTC. This sequence encodes CASSSARTGGYEQYF. The chain is built from TRBV27 and TRBJ2-7; 7 nucleotides line up with TRBD1. The CDR3 has 15 residues. The V and J ends lost 4 bases and 3 bases, in that order; junction bases with no gene match: 9. CDR1 is MNHEY, CDR2 SMNVEV, per germline (reference sequence).

CDR3 sequence (DNA): TGTGCCATCAGCTCCGGGACAGGGCTTTACAATGAGCAGTTCTTC. Amino acids: CAISSGTGLYNEQFF. This sequence joins TRBV10-3 and TRBJ2-1, with 9 positions matching TRBD1. The CDR3 length is 15 residues. The V gene's germline CDR1 is ENHRY and CDR2 SYGVKD. The junction had 7 bases not matched to a gene; V was cut back by 6 bases and J by 4 bases.

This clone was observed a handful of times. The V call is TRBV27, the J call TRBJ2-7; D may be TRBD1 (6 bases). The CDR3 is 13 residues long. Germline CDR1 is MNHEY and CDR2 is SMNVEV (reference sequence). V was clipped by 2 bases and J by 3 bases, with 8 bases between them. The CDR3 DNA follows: TGTGCCAGCAGTTTAGGACAGTTCTACGAGCAGTACTTC. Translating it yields CASSLGQFYEQYF.

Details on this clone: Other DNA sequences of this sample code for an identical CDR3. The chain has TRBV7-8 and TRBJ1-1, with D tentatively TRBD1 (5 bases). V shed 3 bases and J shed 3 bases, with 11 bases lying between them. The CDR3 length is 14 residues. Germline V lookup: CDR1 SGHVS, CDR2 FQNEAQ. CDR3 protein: CASSFRTGDTEAFF. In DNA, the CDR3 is TGTGCCAGCAGCTTCAGGACGGGGGACACTGAAGCTTTCTTT.

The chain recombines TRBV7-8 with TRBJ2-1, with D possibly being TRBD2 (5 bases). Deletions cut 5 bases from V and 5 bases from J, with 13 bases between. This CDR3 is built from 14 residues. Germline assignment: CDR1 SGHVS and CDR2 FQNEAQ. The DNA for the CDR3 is TGTGCCAGCAGCACGGGAAAGGTGCACAATGAGCAGTTCTTC. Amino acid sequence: CASSTGKVHNEQFF.

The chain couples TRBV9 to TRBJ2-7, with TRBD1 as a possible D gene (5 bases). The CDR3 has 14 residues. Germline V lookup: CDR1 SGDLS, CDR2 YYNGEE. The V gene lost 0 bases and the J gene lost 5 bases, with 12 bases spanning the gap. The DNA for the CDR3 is TGTGCCAGCAGCGTAGCGGCAGGGAACCACGAGCAGTACTTC. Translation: CASSVAAGNHEQYF. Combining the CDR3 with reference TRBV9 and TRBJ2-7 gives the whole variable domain DSGVTQTPKHLITATGQRVTLRCSPRSGDLSVYWYQQSLDQGLQFLIQYYNGEERAKGNILERFSAQQFPDLHSELNLSSLELGDSALYFCASSVAAGNHEQYFGPGTRLTVT.

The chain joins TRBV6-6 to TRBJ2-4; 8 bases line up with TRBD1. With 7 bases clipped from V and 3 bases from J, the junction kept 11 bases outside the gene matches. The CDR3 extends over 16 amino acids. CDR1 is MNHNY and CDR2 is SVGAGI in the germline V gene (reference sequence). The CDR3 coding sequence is TGTGCCAGCAACTTCGGATCCGGGACAGGCAAAAACATTCAGTACTTC. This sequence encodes CASNFGSGTGKNIQYF.